A selection of T cell receptor beta chains follows, all from one sample in a study of CD8 T cells in ankylosing spondylitis. TCRdb fed the 5' RACE reads into MiXCR, producing one record per CDR3 protein. The sample records about 480,000 distinct CDR3 sequences, roughly a sixth being singletons. Sequenced input: blood, either unsorted or a sorted T cell fraction (not recorded which). These receptor sequences come from a male donor with ankylosing spondylitis. Both conserved end residues are part of each CDR3. The order of the fields is J gene, V gene, CDR3 protein.

j_gene: TRBJ1-4; v_gene: TRBV20-1; CDR3aa: CSARETGKLFF
j_gene: TRBJ1-2; v_gene: TRBV19; CDR3aa: CASKGLRGYTF
j_gene: TRBJ2-2; v_gene: TRBV6-2/TRBV6-3; CDR3aa: CASSTVTGELFF
j_gene: TRBJ2-2; v_gene: TRBV6-2/TRBV6-3; CDR3aa: CASGPSAGELFF
j_gene: TRBJ2-3; v_gene: TRBV6-1; CDR3aa: CASSLSGGVYTDTQYF
j_gene: TRBJ1-4; v_gene: TRBV7-9; CDR3aa: CASSPDRYTNEKLFF
j_gene: TRBJ2-7; v_gene: TRBV28; CDR3aa: CASEGTGSSYEQYF
j_gene: TRBJ1-1; v_gene: TRBV11-3; CDR3aa: CASSSLGGTEAFF
j_gene: TRBJ1-3; v_gene: TRBV18; CDR3aa: CASSPSGTGTGNTIYF
j_gene: TRBJ2-3; v_gene: TRBV20-1; CDR3aa: CSASPHSGRAPDTQYF
j_gene: TRBJ2-7; v_gene: TRBV7-9; CDR3aa: CASSRQGDEQYF
j_gene: TRBJ1-1; v_gene: TRBV29-1; CDR3aa: CSALPLNTEAFF
j_gene: TRBJ2-5; v_gene: TRBV7-2; CDR3aa: CASSPAGGRQTQYF
j_gene: TRBJ2-3; v_gene: TRBV12-3/TRBV12-4; CDR3aa: CASSLSGETDTQYF
j_gene: TRBJ1-2; v_gene: TRBV12-5; CDR3aa: CASGLGQGKSLGYTF
j_gene: TRBJ2-1; v_gene: TRBV11-1; CDR3aa: CASSLQYAAPGTNNEQFF
j_gene: TRBJ1-5; v_gene: TRBV2; CDR3aa: CASSEEQGGSLPQHF
j_gene: TRBJ1-6; v_gene: TRBV6-5; CDR3aa: CASRKENSPLHF
j_gene: TRBJ1-3; v_gene: TRBV15; CDR3aa: CATSLSYSGNTIYF
j_gene: TRBJ2-1; v_gene: TRBV20-1; CDR3aa: CSASLYPVVHEQFF
j_gene: TRBJ2-1; v_gene: TRBV20-1; CDR3aa: CSARTPGQGGNEQFF
j_gene: TRBJ1-3; v_gene: TRBV20-1; CDR3aa: CSARVGGAGNTIYF
j_gene: TRBJ1-1; v_gene: TRBV9; CDR3aa: CASSVRGGRGTEAFF
j_gene: TRBJ2-1; v_gene: TRBV4-2; CDR3aa: CASSQAGTSGRSPYNEQFF
j_gene: TRBJ2-2; v_gene: TRBV7-9; CDR3aa: CASTPPRAGSDTGELFF
j_gene: TRBJ2-1; v_gene: TRBV20-1; CDR3aa: CSARDLIWQSGGNEQFF
j_gene: TRBJ2-3; v_gene: TRBV19; CDR3aa: CATKDSRSTDTQYF
j_gene: TRBJ2-2; v_gene: TRBV5-1; CDR3aa: CASSPGQGVAGELFF
j_gene: TRBJ2-2; v_gene: TRBV28; CDR3aa: CASSFPTRLAGGWAGELFF
j_gene: TRBJ2-1; v_gene: TRBV5-5; CDR3aa: CASSDRGGTNNEQFF
j_gene: TRBJ2-1; v_gene: TRBV9; CDR3aa: CASSATSGYNEQFF
j_gene: TRBJ2-5; v_gene: TRBV5-1; CDR3aa: CASSFRAGQETQYF
j_gene: TRBJ2-1; v_gene: TRBV29-1; CDR3aa: CSVETSGGYNEQFF
j_gene: TRBJ2-2; v_gene: TRBV10-3; CDR3aa: CAISESLRGELFF
j_gene: TRBJ2-1; v_gene: TRBV3-1; CDR3aa: CASSPQLAAYNEQFF
j_gene: TRBJ2-1; v_gene: TRBV20-1; CDR3aa: CSANRRGNYNEQFF
j_gene: TRBJ2-4; v_gene: TRBV29-1; CDR3aa: CSAPGRGLNIQYF
j_gene: TRBJ2-3; v_gene: TRBV7-8; CDR3aa: CASSLPAVGYGTGDTDTQYF
j_gene: TRBJ2-1; v_gene: TRBV12-3/TRBV12-4; CDR3aa: CASSLGTPAYNEQFF
j_gene: TRBJ1-1; v_gene: TRBV3-1; CDR3aa: CASSQPMGGRRTEAFF
j_gene: TRBJ2-2; v_gene: TRBV7-6; CDR3aa: CAVPRLASANTGELFF
j_gene: TRBJ2-2; v_gene: TRBV7-3; CDR3aa: CASSLTGGVTSAGELFF
j_gene: TRBJ1-5; v_gene: TRBV5-1; CDR3aa: CASSSPLGGNQPQHF
j_gene: TRBJ2-5; v_gene: TRBV14; CDR3aa: CASSLTSVSGTQYF
j_gene: TRBJ1-2; v_gene: TRBV28; CDR3aa: CASSRGNGGYTF
j_gene: TRBJ2-2; v_gene: TRBV11-2; CDR3aa: CATASGGNTGELFF
j_gene: TRBJ1-2; v_gene: TRBV20-1; CDR3aa: CAGGRGAFYGYTF
j_gene: TRBJ1-3; v_gene: TRBV5-1; CDR3aa: CASGESVGSGNTIYF
j_gene: TRBJ1-5; v_gene: TRBV20-1; CDR3aa: CSARDERNQPQHF
j_gene: TRBJ2-1; v_gene: TRBV11-2; CDR3aa: CASSLDGRPDNEQFF
j_gene: TRBJ2-7; v_gene: TRBV3-1; CDR3aa: CASSHGGLEQYF
j_gene: TRBJ1-5; v_gene: TRBV28; CDR3aa: CASRTQGSGNQPQHF